The T cell receptor (beta chain) under discussion was sequenced for a study of read filtering for tumor transcriptome and immune sequencing. Study details: The cohort had approximately 16 men and 14 women aged roughly 40 to 90, mean about 66 years. The study, taken as a whole, reports: RNA-seq captured clonotypes less deeply and reliably than IR-seq. Sorted CD138-negative bone marrow cells were not purified T cells.

This clonotype was observed many times. Its antigen is not known. The CDR3 has 13 residues. CDR1 is LNHDA and CDR2 is SQIVND in the germline V gene (reference sequence). The V end lost 11 bases, the J end lost 4 bases, and 17 bases lay between the germline ends. From approximately 430 ng of RNA, a library with molecular barcoded alpha/delta and beta/gamma adaptors was made. Via MiXCR, TCRdb re-called the reads, giving one row per CDR3 protein. In the table there are tens of thousands of distinct CDR3 sequences, roughly 13% of which are singletons. Bone marrow was sampled from every patient at the time of active disease.

This receptor was taken from a donor aged 40 or older with multiple myeloma. The sequenced material came from a population of CD138-negative cells sorted from bone marrow. The genes are TRBV19 and TRBJ1-2; D is unclear. CDR3 sequence reads: CAASQEVSYGYTF. The DNA for the CDR3 is TGTGCCGCGAGCCAAGAGGTCTCCTATGGCTACACCTTC.